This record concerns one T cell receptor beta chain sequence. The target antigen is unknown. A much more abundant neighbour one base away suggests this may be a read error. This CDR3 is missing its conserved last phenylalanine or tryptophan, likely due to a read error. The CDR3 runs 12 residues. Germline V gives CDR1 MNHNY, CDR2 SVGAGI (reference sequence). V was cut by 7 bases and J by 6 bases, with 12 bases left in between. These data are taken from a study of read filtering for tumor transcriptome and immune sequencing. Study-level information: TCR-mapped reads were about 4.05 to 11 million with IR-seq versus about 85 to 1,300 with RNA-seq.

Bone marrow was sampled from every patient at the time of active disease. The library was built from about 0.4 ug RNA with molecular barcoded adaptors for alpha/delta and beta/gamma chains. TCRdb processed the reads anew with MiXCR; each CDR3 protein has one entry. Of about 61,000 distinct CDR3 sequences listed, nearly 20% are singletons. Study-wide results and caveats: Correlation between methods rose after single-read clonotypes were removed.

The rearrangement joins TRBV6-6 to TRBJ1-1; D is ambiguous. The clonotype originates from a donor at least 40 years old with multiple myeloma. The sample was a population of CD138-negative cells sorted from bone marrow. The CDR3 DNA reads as TGTGCCAGCATCGACCCCGGGTCTGAAGCTTTCTCT. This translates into CASIDPGSEAFS.